Listed below are T cell receptor beta chains from one sample, sequenced in a study of blood T cell repertoires in COVID-19. The table came from immunoSEQ multiplex PCR; TCRdb's copy has only in-frame clones and leaves some out. Of more than 80,000 clones listed, under 85% are singletons. Sequenced material: peripheral blood. The receptor set was obtained from a woman in her seventies with acute or convalescent COVID-19. Each CDR3 is given with its conserved first and last residue. D genes are given only for firm matches. Only some rows state a clone size, as once, few, many or a class for expanded clones.

once	-	TRBV6-5	TRBJ2-5	CASSRLKETQYF	TGTGCCAGCAGCCGACTCAAAGAGACCCAGTACTTC
-	TRBD1	TRBV5-1	TRBJ2-1	CASNRDREINEQFF	TGCGCCAGTAACAGGGACAGAGAAATTAATGAGCAGTTCTTC
-	TRBD1	TRBV2	TRBJ1-4	CASSVEGQGGEKLFF	TGTGCCAGCAGTGTGGAGGGACAGGGAGGTGAAAAACTGTTTTTT
-	-	TRBV19	TRBJ1-1	CASIPSPGGFMNTEAFF	TGTGCCAGTATCCCGAGCCCCGGAGGGTTCATGAACACTGAAGCTTTCTTT
-	-	TRBV27	TRBJ2-7	CASSVPFREQYF	TGTGCCAGCAGTGTTCCGTTTCGCGAGCAGTACTTC
-	TRBD1	TRBV6-6	TRBJ1-5	CASSSFGQVKGHF	TGTGCCAGCAGTTCCTTTGGACAGGTTAAAGGACATTTT
-	TRBD2	TRBV3-1/TRBV3-2	TRBJ2-1	CASSQGAGVSLEQFF	TGTGCCAGCAGCCAAGGAGCGGGGGTAAGCCTAGAGCAGTTCTTC
-	TRBD1	TRBV30	TRBJ1-1	CAWRMGQGMNTEAFF	TGTGCCTGGAGAATGGGACAGGGGATGAACACTGAAGCTTTCTTT
-	-	TRBV29-1	TRBJ2-7	CSVDGGDRANEQYF	TGCAGCGTCGACGGGGGGGACAGGGCCAACGAGCAGTACTTC
once	TRBD1	TRBV5-8	TRBJ1-1	CASSLTGDNTEAFF	TGTGCCAGCAGCTTAACAGGGGATAACACTGAAGCTTTCTTT
-	-	TRBV24-1	TRBJ2-2	CATSDPYTGELFF	TGTGCCACCAGTGATCCTTACACCGGGGAGCTGTTTTTT
-	-	TRBV4-1	TRBJ1-5	CASSQIGSNQPQHF	TGCGCCAGCAGCCAGATCGGGAGCAATCAGCCCCAGCATTTT
-	-	TRBV5-1	TRBJ1-1	CATAGTPNTEAFF	TGCGCCACCGCGGGCACCCCGAACACTGAAGCTTTCTTT
-	TRBD1	TRBV30	TRBJ1-1	CASRQGNTEAFF	TGTGCCTCTCGACAGGGGAACACTGAAGCTTTCTTT
-	TRBD1	TRBV7-9	TRBJ2-7	CASSPSTGDFYEQYF	TGTGCCAGCAGCCCTTCGACAGGGGACTTCTACGAGCAGTACTTC
-	-	TRBV9	TRBJ1-2	CASSPRGNRGYTF	TGTGCCAGCAGCCCCCGAGGGAATCGTGGCTACACCTTC
-	-	TRBV5-1	TRBJ2-3	CASSLGDNLSTDTQYF	TGCGCCAGCAGCTTGGGGGACAACCTGAGCACAGATACGCAGTATTTT
-	TRBD1	TRBV18	TRBJ1-2	CASSQRQGAEGYTF	TGTGCCAGCTCCCAAAGACAGGGGGCCGAGGGCTACACCTTC
-	TRBD1	TRBV6-5	TRBJ1-1	CASRQGALDTEAFF	TGTGCCAGCCGGCAGGGGGCCCTAGACACTGAAGCTTTCTTT
-	-	TRBV19	TRBJ2-7	CASTPDPRAYEQYF	TGTGCCAGTACTCCAGACCCTCGGGCCTACGAGCAGTACTTC
-	TRBD1	TRBV19	TRBJ1-1	CASSNPGQAQNTEAFF	TGTGCCAGTAGTAATCCGGGACAGGCTCAGAACACTGAAGCTTTCTTT
few	-	TRBV5-1	TRBJ1-5	CASRQNANSNQPQHF	TGCGCCAGCCGTCAGAATGCCAATAGCAATCAGCCCCAGCATTTT
once	-	TRBV19	TRBJ1-5	CASSIVEANQPQHF	TGTGCCAGTAGTATAGTAGAGGCTAATCAGCCCCAGCATTTT
-	TRBD1	TRBV7-6	TRBJ1-2	CASSLLNPGQGGGYTF	TGTGCCAGCAGCTTATTAAATCCAGGACAGGGGGGTGGCTACACCTTC
-	-	TRBV30	TRBJ2-7	CAYDPTTGSYEQYF	TGTGCCTACGACCCAACTACAGGGTCCTACGAGCAGTACTTC
-	TRBD1	TRBV10-3	TRBJ2-5	CASGDGDRETQYF	TGTGCCTCAGGGGACGGGGACAGGGAGACCCAGTACTTC
-	-	TRBV6-1	TRBJ1-5	CASSEGLSSTRPQHF	TGTGCCAGCAGTGAAGGCCTTAGCAGCACAAGGCCCCAGCATTTT
-	-	TRBV19	TRBJ2-7	CASSMPGKYEQYF	TGTGCCAGTAGTATGCCAGGGAAGTACGAGCAGTACTTC
once	TRBD1	TRBV7-3	TRBJ1-1	CASRQDRGANTEAFF	TGTGCCAGCAGACAAGACAGGGGAGCGAACACTGAAGCTTTCTTT
-	TRBD1	TRBV2	TRBJ1-6	CASSLRGRNSPLHF	TGTGCCAGCAGTCTCAGGGGGCGGAATTCACCCCTCCACTTT
-	-	TRBV19	TRBJ2-1	CASSFRGGSASYNEQFF	TGTGCCAGTAGCTTTCGCGGGGGCTCTGCCTCCTACAATGAGCAGTTCTTC
-	-	TRBV4-1	TRBJ1-5	CASSRFATATNQPQHF	TGCGCCAGCAGCAGATTCGCGACAGCTACTAATCAGCCCCAGCATTTT
-	-	TRBV5-1	TRBJ1-1	CASSLVVQGDTEAFF	TGCGCCAGCAGCTTGGTGGTCCAAGGGGACACTGAAGCTTTCTTT
-	TRBD2	TRBV24-1	TRBJ2-2	CATGPDGGTNTGELFF	TGTGCCACCGGACCAGACGGGGGGACCAACACCGGGGAGCTGTTTTTT
-	-	TRBV24-1	TRBJ2-2	CATSSSGSPGELFF	TGTGCCACCAGTTCATCAGGGTCCCCCGGGGAGCTGTTTTTT
-	TRBD2	TRBV9	TRBJ2-7	CASSETGTSGSYEQYF	TGTGCCAGCAGCGAAACCGGGACTAGCGGCTCCTACGAGCAGTACTTC
-	-	TRBV6-5	TRBJ2-6	CASMAGSSGANVLTF	TGTGCCAGCATGGCAGGAAGCTCTGGGGCCAACGTCCTGACTTTC
-	-	TRBV11-3	TRBJ2-1	CASSSQSSYNEQFF	TGTGCCAGCAGCTCACAGAGCTCCTACAATGAGCAGTTCTTC
once	-	TRBV4-2	TRBJ2-2	CASSQDAVTPLNTGELFF	TGTGCCAGCAGCCAAGACGCCGTGACACCTTTGAACACCGGGGAGCTGTTTTTT
-	-	TRBV11-2	TRBJ2-3	CASSFPGSSQYF	TGTGCCAGCAGCTTCCCCGGGTCCTCTCAGTATTTT
-	TRBD1	TRBV12-3/TRBV12-4	TRBJ1-2	CASGRDRNYGYTF	TGTGCCAGCGGACGGGACAGGAACTATGGCTACACCTTC
-	-	TRBV11-2	TRBJ2-1	CASTRLGRNNEQFF	TGTGCCAGCACCCGGTTGGGGCGAAACAATGAGCAGTTCTTC
-	-	TRBV10-3	TRBJ1-2	CAISGRGGNGYTF	TGTGCCATCAGTGGTCGCGGGGGGAACGGCTACACCTTC